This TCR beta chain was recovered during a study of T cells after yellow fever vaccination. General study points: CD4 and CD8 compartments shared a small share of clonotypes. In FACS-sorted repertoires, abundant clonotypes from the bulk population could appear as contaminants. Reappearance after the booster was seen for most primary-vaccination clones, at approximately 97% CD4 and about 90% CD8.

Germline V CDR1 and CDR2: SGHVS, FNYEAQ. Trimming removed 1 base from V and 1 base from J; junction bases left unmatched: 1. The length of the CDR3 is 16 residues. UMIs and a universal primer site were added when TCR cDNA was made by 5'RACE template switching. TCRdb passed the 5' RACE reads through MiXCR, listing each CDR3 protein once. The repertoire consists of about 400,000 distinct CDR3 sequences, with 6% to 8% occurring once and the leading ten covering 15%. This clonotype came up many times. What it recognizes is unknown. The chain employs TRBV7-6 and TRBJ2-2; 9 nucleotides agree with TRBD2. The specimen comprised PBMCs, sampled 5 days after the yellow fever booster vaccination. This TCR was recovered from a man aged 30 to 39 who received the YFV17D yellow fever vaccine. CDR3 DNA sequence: TGTGCCAGCAGCTTAGAGACTAGCGGGAACACCGGGGAGCTGTTTTTT. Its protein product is CASSLETSGNTGELFF.